Described below is a single T cell receptor (beta chain) sequence and its context. As yet, its antigen is unknown. CDR3 length equals 15 residues. Germline CDR1 SGHAT, CDR2 FQNNGV. V lost 5 bases to trimming and J lost 4 bases; unmatched junction nucleotides: 7. The table came from immunoSEQ multiplex PCR; TCRdb's copy has only in-frame clones and leaves some out. The sample yields some 46,000 clones, roughly three quarters seen once. These data come from a study of OX40 agonist ivuxolimab in advanced cancers. Study results and limitations: CD4+ and CD8+ blood T cells expanded clonally by week 6 at 0.1 to 3.0 mg/kg.

Sequencing used CD4+ or CD8+ T cells sorted from blood, obtained in a trial of the OX40 agonist ivuxolimab. This clonotype was sampled from an adult with an advanced solid tumor such as melanoma, head and neck, liver or kidney cancer. This chain joins TRBV11-2 and TRBJ2-5; the match to TRBD2 covers 10 bases. The CDR3 DNA follows: TGTGCCAGCAGCCTCAGCGGGGGGGGCAGAGAGACCCAGTACTTC. Its translation: CASSLSGGGRETQYF. Full variable domain (remainder filled in from reference TRBV11-2 and TRBJ2-5): EAGVAQSPRYKIIEKRQSVAFWCNPISGHATLYWYQQILGQGPKLLIQFQNNGVVDDSQLPKDRFSAERLKGVDSTLKIQPAKLEDSAVYLCASSLSGGGRETQYFGPGTRLLVL.